This T cell receptor beta chain is drawn from a study of monozygotic twins with inflammatory bowel disease. Per germline, CDR1 ENHRY and CDR2 SYGVKD. The CDR3 is 12 amino acids. TCRdb reworked the 5' RACE reads into one entry per CDR3 protein, no DNA. This table holds 200,000 to 250,000 distinct CDR3 sequences. The source is a human donor with ulcerative colitis or Crohn's disease, or a healthy co-twin of an affected twin (not recorded which). The V and J genes are TRBV10-3 and TRBJ1-1. The sequenced material came from blood. CDR3 region: CAIRGRGTEAFF.